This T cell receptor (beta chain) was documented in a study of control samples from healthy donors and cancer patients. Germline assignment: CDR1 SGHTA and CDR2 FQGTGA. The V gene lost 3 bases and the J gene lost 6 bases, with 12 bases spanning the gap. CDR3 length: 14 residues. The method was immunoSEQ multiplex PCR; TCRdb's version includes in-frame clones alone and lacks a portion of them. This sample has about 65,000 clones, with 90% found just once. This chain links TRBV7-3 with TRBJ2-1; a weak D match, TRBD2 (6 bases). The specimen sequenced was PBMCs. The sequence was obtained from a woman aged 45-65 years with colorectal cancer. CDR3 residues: CASSLSWTTNEQFF. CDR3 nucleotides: TGTGCCAGCAGCTTGAGTTGGACTACCAATGAGCAGTTCTTC.